This is a list of T cell receptor beta chains from one sample in a study of T cell responses to AZD1222 COVID-19 vaccine. Generated by immunoSEQ multiplex PCR, the TCRdb table keeps only in-frame clones and is missing some. The table shows tens of thousands of clones, with roughly 90% occurring only once. The source was peripheral blood, collected 28 days after the second AZD1222 dose. The receptor source for this set is an adult who received the AZD1222 COVID-19 vaccine. CDR3s include the opening cysteine and the closing phenylalanine or tryptophan. D genes are given only for firm matches. Clone size is given for some rows only: seen once, a few or many times, or a class if the clone is expanded.

CDR3 protein | CDR3 DNA | D gene | clone size | J gene | V gene
CASSNMAISNQPQHF | TGTGCCAGTAGTAACATGGCTATAAGCAATCAGCCCCAGCATTTT | - | - | TRBJ1-5 | TRBV19
CASSLWPSLNTGELFF | TGTGCCAGCAGCTTGTGGCCTAGCCTAAACACCGGGGAGCTGTTTTTT | - | - | TRBJ2-2 | TRBV5-4
CASSDSAGNEQFF | TGTGCCAGCAGTGACTCAGCAGGGAATGAGCAGTTCTTC | - | - | TRBJ2-1 | TRBV6-4
CASSGRTGDYGYTF | TGTGCCAGTAGTGGAAGGACAGGGGACTATGGCTACACCTTC | TRBD1 | - | TRBJ1-2 | TRBV19
CASSLSRLVDRVDYGYTF | TGTGCCAGCAGCTTAAGCCGCTTAGTGGACAGGGTGGACTATGGCTACACCTTC | TRBD1 | - | TRBJ1-2 | TRBV11-2
CASSQSVGPYSPLHF | TGTGCCAGCAGTCAATCGGTTGGACCATATTCACCCCTCCACTTT | - | - | TRBJ1-6 | TRBV6-2/TRBV6-3
CASSPKTNTGELFF | TGTGCCAGCTCACCTAAGACGAACACCGGGGAGCTGTTTTTT | - | - | TRBJ2-2 | TRBV18
CASSSDRGRNSPLHF | TGTGCCAGCAGCTCAGACAGGGGAAGGAATTCACCCCTCCACTTT | TRBD1 | - | TRBJ1-6 | TRBV7-2
CASRLAQGANYGYTF | TGTGCAAGTCGCTTAGCGCAGGGGGCTAACTATGGCTACACCTTC | - | - | TRBJ1-2 | TRBV12-2
CASSVVVAGSYNEQFF | TGTGCCAGCAGCGTAGTAGTAGCGGGGTCCTACAATGAGCAGTTCTTC | TRBD2 | once | TRBJ2-1 | TRBV9
CATSRDVAGVYEQYF | TGTGCCACCAGCAGAGATGTAGCGGGAGTATACGAGCAGTACTTC | TRBD2 | - | TRBJ2-7 | TRBV15
CASSPLGLTGRNYEQYF | TGTGCCAGCAGTCCACTCGGTTTGACAGGTCGGAATTACGAGCAGTACTTC | - | - | TRBJ2-7 | TRBV27
CASSQDRGAGNEKLFF | TGCGCCAGCAGCCAAGATAGGGGAGCCGGCAATGAAAAACTGTTTTTT | - | few | TRBJ1-4 | TRBV4-3
CASSPWTGGAQTQYF | TGTGCCAGCAGCCCGTGGACAGGGGGCGCCCAGACCCAGTACTTC | TRBD1 | - | TRBJ2-5 | TRBV7-2
CSVDFGSGYTF | TGCAGCGTTGACTTTGGGAGTGGCTACACCTTC | - | - | TRBJ1-2 | TRBV29-1
CASSLQGGDTQYF | TGTGCCAGCAGTTTACAGGGGGGAGATACGCAGTATTTT | - | - | TRBJ2-3 | TRBV27
CASSEEDGLTYEQYF | TGTGCCAGCAGTGAAGAGGACGGACTAACCTACGAGCAGTACTTC | - | - | TRBJ2-7 | TRBV2
CASSLGGTSNTEAFF | TGCGCCAGCAGCTTGGGCGGCACGTCGAACACTGAAGCTTTCTTT | - | - | TRBJ1-1 | TRBV5-1
CATSGGLAGGSNEQFF | TGTGCCACCAGCGGAGGACTAGCGGGAGGGAGTAATGAGCAGTTCTTC | TRBD2 | once | TRBJ2-1 | TRBV15
CASSPTDLDTQYF | TGTGCCAGCAGCCCGACGGACCTAGATACGCAGTATTTT | - | - | TRBJ2-3 | TRBV5-8
CASSQDRSSGSTKNIQYF | TGTGCCAGCAGCCAAGATCGGTCGAGCGGGAGTACCAAAAACATTCAGTACTTC | TRBD2 | - | TRBJ2-4 | TRBV4-2
CASIPGQPFNTQYF | TGTGCCAGCATACCGGGACAGCCTTTCAATACGCAGTATTTT | TRBD1 | - | TRBJ2-3 | TRBV2
CASSYRDYAYEQYF | TGCGCCAGCAGCTATCGGGACTACGCCTACGAGCAGTACTTC | TRBD2 | - | TRBJ2-7 | TRBV5-1
CASSMETDTQYF | TGTGCCAGTAGTATGGAGACAGATACGCAGTATTTT | - | once | TRBJ2-3 | TRBV19
CASSLGQNYGYTF | TGCGCCAGCAGCCTGGGACAAAACTATGGCTACACCTTC | - | once | TRBJ1-2 | TRBV5-1
CASSVEGRDGYTF | TGTGCCAGCAGCGTAGAAGGTCGGGATGGCTACACCTTC | - | - | TRBJ1-2 | TRBV9
CASSTTGVTNEKLFF | TGTGCCAGCAGCACGACAGGGGTGACTAATGAAAAACTGTTTTTT | TRBD1 | - | TRBJ1-4 | TRBV11-2
CASSQGEGQPQHF | TGTGCCAGCTCACAGGGGGAGGGTCAGCCCCAGCATTTT | - | - | TRBJ1-5 | TRBV18
CASSDIGTGGDYGYTF | TGTGCCAGCAGCGACATTGGGACAGGGGGCGACTATGGCTACACCTTC | TRBD1 | - | TRBJ1-2 | TRBV27
CASSRDGANYGYTF | TGTGCCAGCTCACGGGACGGAGCTAACTATGGCTACACCTTC | - | once | TRBJ1-2 | TRBV18
CASSLALEGSYEQYF | TGTGCCAGCAGCTTAGCGCTTGAGGGCTCCTACGAGCAGTACTTC | - | - | TRBJ2-7 | TRBV7-2
CASSLATGNTEAFF | TGCGCCAGCAGCTTGGCGACAGGGAATACTGAAGCTTTCTTT | TRBD1 | - | TRBJ1-1 | TRBV5-1
CASSLGKEPYGYTF | TGTGCCAGCAGCTTAGGGAAGGAACCCTATGGCTACACCTTC | - | - | TRBJ1-2 | TRBV7-8
CASSINRGQETQYF | TGTGCCAGTAGTATAAACAGGGGGCAAGAGACCCAGTACTTC | TRBD1 | - | TRBJ2-5 | TRBV19
CASSGGSGNTIYF | TGCGCCAGCAGCGGGGGCTCTGGAAACACCATATATTTT | - | - | TRBJ1-3 | TRBV5-1
CASSSFPGQEAFF | TGTGCCAGCAGTTCTTTCCCGGGACAGGAAGCTTTCTTT | TRBD1 | - | TRBJ1-1 | TRBV12-3/TRBV12-4
CSVRDGNQPQHF | TGCAGCGTTAGGGACGGCAATCAGCCCCAGCATTTT | - | - | TRBJ1-5 | TRBV29-1
CASSFGRMAFF | TGTGCCAGCAGTTTTGGTAGGATGGCTTTCTTT | - | - | TRBJ1-1 | TRBV6-5
CASSEGLAGGHEQFF | TGTGCCAGCAGTGAGGGACTAGCGGGAGGCCATGAGCAGTTCTTC | TRBD2 | - | TRBJ2-1 | TRBV6-1
CASSTGTSVSTDTQYF | TGTGCCAGTAGCACAGGGACTAGCGTTAGCACAGATACGCAGTATTTT | TRBD2 | - | TRBJ2-3 | TRBV19
CASSESGVFQETQYF | TGTGCCAGCAGTGAGTCCGGGGTCTTTCAAGAGACCCAGTACTTC | - | - | TRBJ2-5 | TRBV2
CASSPRAGESNYNEQFF | TGTGCCAGCAGCCCCCGGGCGGGGGAGTCTAACTACAATGAGCAGTTCTTC | TRBD2 | - | TRBJ2-1 | TRBV7-9
CASTDEYYNEQFF | TGTGCCAGCACGGACGAGTATTACAATGAGCAGTTCTTC | - | once | TRBJ2-1 | TRBV27
CASSPGRDNQPQHF | TGTGCCAGCTCACCGGGCAGGGACAATCAGCCCCAGCATTTT | - | - | TRBJ1-5 | TRBV18